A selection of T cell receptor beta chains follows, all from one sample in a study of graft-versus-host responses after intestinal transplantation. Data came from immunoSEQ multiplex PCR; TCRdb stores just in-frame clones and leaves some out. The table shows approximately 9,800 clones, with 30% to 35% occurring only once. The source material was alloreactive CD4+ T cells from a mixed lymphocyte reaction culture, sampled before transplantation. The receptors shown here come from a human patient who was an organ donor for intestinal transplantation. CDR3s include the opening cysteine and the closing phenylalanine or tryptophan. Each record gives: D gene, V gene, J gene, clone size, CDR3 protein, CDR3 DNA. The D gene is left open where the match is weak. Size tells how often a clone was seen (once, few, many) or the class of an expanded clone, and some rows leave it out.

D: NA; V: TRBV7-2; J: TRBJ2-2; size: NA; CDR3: CASSQPRGNTGELFF; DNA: TGTGCCAGCAGCCAGCCCAGGGGAAACACCGGGGAGCTGTTTTTT
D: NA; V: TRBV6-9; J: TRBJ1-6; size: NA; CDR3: CASSLDNSPLHF; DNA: TGTGCCAGCAGTTTGGACAATTCACCCCTCCACTTT
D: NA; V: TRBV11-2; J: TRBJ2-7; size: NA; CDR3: CASSDRQGSYEQYF; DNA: TGTGCCAGCAGCGACCGCCAGGGCTCCTACGAGCAGTACTTC
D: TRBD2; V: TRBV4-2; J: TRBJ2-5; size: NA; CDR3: CASSQDRGSSQETQYF; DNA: TGTGCCAGCAGCCAAGATCGCGGGAGCAGCCAAGAGACCCAGTACTTC
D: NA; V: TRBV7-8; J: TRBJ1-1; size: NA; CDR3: CASSLGTNTEAFF; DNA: TGTGCCAGCAGCTTGGGGACGAACACTGAAGCTTTCTTT
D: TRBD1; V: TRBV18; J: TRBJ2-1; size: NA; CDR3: CASSPPTGGPYNEQFF; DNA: TGTGCCAGCTCACCACCGACAGGGGGCCCCTACAATGAGCAGTTCTTC
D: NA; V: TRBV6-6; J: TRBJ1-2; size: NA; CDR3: CASSYSGGYGYTF; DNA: TGTGCCAGCAGTTACTCAGGGGGCTATGGCTACACCTTC
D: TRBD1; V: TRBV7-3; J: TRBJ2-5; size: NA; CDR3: CASSLSTGGRETQYF; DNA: TGTGCCAGCAGCTTAAGTACAGGGGGCCGGGAGACCCAGTACTTC
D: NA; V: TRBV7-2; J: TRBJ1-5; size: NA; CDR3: CASSLSGNQPQHF; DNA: TGTGCCAGCAGCTTGTCAGGGAATCAGCCCCAGCATTTT
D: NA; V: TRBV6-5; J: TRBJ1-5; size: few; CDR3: CASGGTNQYQPQHF; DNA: TGTGCCAGCGGCGGAACAAACCAATATCAGCCCCAGCATTTT
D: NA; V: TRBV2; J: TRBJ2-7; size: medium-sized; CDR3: CASNPQGTSYEQYF; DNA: TGTGCCAGCAATCCACAGGGCACGTCCTACGAGCAGTACTTC
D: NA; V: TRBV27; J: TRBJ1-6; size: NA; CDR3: CASSFSGGSYNSPLHF; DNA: TGTGCCAGCAGTTTTTCTGGAGGCTCCTATAATTCACCCCTCCACTTT
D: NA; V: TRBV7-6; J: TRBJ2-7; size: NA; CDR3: CASSLVWGEIYEQYF; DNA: TGTGCCAGCAGCTTAGTCTGGGGGGAAATCTACGAGCAGTACTTC
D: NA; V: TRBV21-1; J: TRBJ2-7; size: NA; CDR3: CASIRYEQYF; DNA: TGTGCCAGCATTCGCTACGAGCAGTACTTC
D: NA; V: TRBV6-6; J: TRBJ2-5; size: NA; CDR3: CASSPSETQYF; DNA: TGTGCCAGCAGCCCGTCTGAGACCCAGTACTTC
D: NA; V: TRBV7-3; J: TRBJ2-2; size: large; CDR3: CASSLQGGELFF; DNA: TGTGCCAGCAGCTTACAGGGCGGGGAGCTGTTTTTT
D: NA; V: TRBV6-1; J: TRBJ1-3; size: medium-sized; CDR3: CASSTGPSGNTIYF; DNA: TGTGCCAGCAGTACGGGACCCTCTGGAAACACCATATATTTT
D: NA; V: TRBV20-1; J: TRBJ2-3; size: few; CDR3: CSARDKGSDF; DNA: TGCAGTGCTAGAGATAAGGGTTCTGACTTT
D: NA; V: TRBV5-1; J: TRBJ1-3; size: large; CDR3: CASSLSGGNTIYF; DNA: TGCGCCAGCAGCTTGTCAGGGGGAAACACCATATATTTT
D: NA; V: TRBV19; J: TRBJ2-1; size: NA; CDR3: CASSVAAGAQGLPFF; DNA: NA
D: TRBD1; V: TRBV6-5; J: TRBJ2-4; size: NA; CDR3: CASSYRQGWGNIQYF; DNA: TGTGCCAGCAGTTACCGACAGGGATGGGGAAACATTCAGTACTTC
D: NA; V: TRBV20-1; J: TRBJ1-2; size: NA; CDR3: CSAPDSYGYTF; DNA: TGCAGTGCCCCGGACAGCTATGGCTACACCTTC
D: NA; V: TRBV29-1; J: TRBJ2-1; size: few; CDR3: CSGQLYNEQFF; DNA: TGCAGCGGACAACTATACAATGAGCAGTTCTTC
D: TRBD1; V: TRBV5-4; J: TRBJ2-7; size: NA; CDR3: CASSSKGTGTYEQYF; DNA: TGTGCCAGCAGCAGTAAAGGGACAGGCACCTACGAGCAGTACTTC
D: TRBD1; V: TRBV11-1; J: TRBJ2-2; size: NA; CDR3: CASRPGTGGTGELFF; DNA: TGTGCCAGCAGACCGGGGACAGGAGGCACCGGGGAGCTGTTTTTT
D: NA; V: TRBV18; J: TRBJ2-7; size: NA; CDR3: CASSRTGISYEQYF; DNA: TGTGCCAGCTCCCGAACGGGCATCTCCTACGAGCAGTACTTC
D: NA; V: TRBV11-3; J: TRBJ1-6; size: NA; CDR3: CASSLDRVNSPLHF; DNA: TGTGCCAGCAGCTTAGACAGGGTAAACTCACCCCTCCACTTT
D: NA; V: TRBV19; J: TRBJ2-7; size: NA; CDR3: CASSMGGSSSYEQYF; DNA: TGTGCCAGTAGTATGGGGGGCTCTAGCTCCTACGAGCAGTACTTC
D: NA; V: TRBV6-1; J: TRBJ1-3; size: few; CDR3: CASSDVGVGNTIYF; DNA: TGTGCCAGCAGTGATGTAGGGGTTGGAAACACCATATATTTT
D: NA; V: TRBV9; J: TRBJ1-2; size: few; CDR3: CASSPRLLVNYGYTF; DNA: TGTGCCAGCAGCCCTCGACTCCTGGTTAACTATGGCTACACCTTC
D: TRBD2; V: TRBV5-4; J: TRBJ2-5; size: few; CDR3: CASSLGLAGPLQETQYF; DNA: TGTGCCAGCAGCTTGGGGCTAGCGGGACCATTACAAGAGACCCAGTACTTC
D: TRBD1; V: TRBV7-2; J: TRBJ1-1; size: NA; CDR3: CASSLDRGSVEAFF; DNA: TGTGCCAGCAGCTTAGACAGGGGGAGTGTTGAAGCTTTCTTT
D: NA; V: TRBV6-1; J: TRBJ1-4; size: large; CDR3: CASSFTTNEKLFF; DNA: TGTGCCAGCAGTTTTACAACTAATGAAAAACTGTTTTTT
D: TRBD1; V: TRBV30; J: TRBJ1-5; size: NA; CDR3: CAWNRGSMGNQPQHF; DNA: TGTGCCTGGAACAGGGGCTCTATGGGCAATCAGCCCCAGCATTTT
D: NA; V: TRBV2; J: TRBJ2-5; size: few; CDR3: CASSAWERETQYF; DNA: TGTGCCAGCAGTGCGTGGGAGAGAGAGACCCAGTACTTC
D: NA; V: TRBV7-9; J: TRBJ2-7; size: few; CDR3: CASSLGPGDPYEQYF; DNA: TGTGCCAGCAGCTTAGGGCCGGGTGACCCCTACGAGCAGTACTTC
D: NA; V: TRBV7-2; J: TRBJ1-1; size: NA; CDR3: CASSFTGPNTEAFF; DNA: TGTGCCAGCAGCTTTACCGGGCCTAACACTGAAGCTTTCTTT
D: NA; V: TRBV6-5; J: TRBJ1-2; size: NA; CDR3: CASSYEGGYGYTF; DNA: TGTGCCAGCAGTTACGAGGGCGGCTATGGCTACACCTTC
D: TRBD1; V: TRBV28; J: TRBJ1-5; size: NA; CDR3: CASSPLGRQGVESNQPQHF; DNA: TGTGCCAGCAGTCCACTCGGGAGACAGGGGGTGGAGAGCAATCAGCCCCAGCATTTT
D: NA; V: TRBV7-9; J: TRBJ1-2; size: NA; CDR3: CASSLGVARGYTF; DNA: TGTGCCAGCAGCTTAGGGGTTGCGCGCGGCTACACCTTC
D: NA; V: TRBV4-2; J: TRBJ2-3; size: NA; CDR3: CASSQDRAGLFTDTQYF; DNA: TGTGCCAGCAGCCAAGATCGGGCAGGGCTGTTCACAGATACGCAGTATTTT
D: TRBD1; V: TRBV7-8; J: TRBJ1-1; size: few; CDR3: CASSSGQGTEAFF; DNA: TGTGCCAGCAGCTCGGGACAGGGAACTGAAGCTTTCTTT
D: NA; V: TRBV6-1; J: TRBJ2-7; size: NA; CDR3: CASSQSLTSSYEQYF; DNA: TGTGCCAGCAGTCAGTCCCTTACTAGTTCCTACGAGCAGTACTTC
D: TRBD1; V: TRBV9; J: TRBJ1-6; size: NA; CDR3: CASSAGTGSDLWPPLHF; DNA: TGTGCCAGCAGCGCGGGGACAGGGTCGGACTTATGGCCACCCCTCCACTTT
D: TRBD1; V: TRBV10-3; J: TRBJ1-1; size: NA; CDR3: CAISETGGTEAFF; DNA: TGTGCCATCAGTGAGACAGGGGGCACTGAAGCTTTCTTT
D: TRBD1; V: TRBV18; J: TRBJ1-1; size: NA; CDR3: CASSPLTGVGTEAFF; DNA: TGTGCCAGCTCACCCCTAACAGGGGTGGGCACTGAAGCTTTCTTT
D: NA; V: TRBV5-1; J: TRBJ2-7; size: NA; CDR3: CASSLDRGSSYEQYF; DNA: TGCGCCAGCAGCTTGGACCGGGGATCTAGCTACGAGCAGTACTTC
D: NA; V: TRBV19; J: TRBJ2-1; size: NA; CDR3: CASSPAYMRAGNEQFF; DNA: TGTGCCAGTAGCCCAGCATATATGCGGGCGGGGAATGAGCAGTTCTTC
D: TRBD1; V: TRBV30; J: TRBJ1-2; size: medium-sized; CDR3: CAWSPTGFLHPYGYTF; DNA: TGTGCCTGGAGTCCGACAGGGTTCTTACATCCCTATGGCTACACCTTC
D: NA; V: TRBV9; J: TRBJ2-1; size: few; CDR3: CASSAPTGSSYNEQFF; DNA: TGTGCCAGCAGCGCTCCCACTGGGAGCTCCTACAATGAGCAGTTCTTC
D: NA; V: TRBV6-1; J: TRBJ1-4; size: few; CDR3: CASSEHGTVREKLFF; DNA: TGTGCCAGCAGTGAACACGGGACGGTACGTGAAAAACTGTTTTTT
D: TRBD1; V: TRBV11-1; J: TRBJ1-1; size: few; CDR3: CASSVDRGEAFF; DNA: TGTGCCAGCAGCGTCGACAGGGGAGAAGCTTTCTTT
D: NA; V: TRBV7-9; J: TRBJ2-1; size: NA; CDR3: CASSFKQTANEQFF; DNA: TGTGCCAGCAGCTTCAAACAGACAGCGAATGAGCAGTTCTTC
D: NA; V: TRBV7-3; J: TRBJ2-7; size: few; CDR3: CASSPARVSYEQYF; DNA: TGTGCCAGCAGCCCCGCCCGAGTTTCCTACGAGCAGTACTTC